This entry lists 23 T cell receptor beta chains sequenced from one sample in a study of early T cells in non-severe SARS-CoV-2 infection. TCRdb ran MiXCR on the 5' RACE reads and lists one entry per CDR3 protein. The data contain 100,000 to 150,000 distinct CDR3 sequences, under 15% of them singletons. The sample consisted of whole blood. The receptors originated from an adult who was a healthcare worker with PCR-confirmed SARS-CoV-2 infection or an uninfected control (not recorded which).

The chain carries TRBV7-9 and TRBJ1-4; a weak D match, TRBD1 (6 bases). V was cut by 4 bases and J by 8 bases, with 14 bases left in between. The germline gives CDR1 SEHNR, CDR2 FQNEAQ (reference sequence). CDR3 length: 14 amino acids. CDR3 residues: CASSSGTLHEKLFF. CDR3 DNA sequence: TGTGCCAGCAGCTCCGGGACACTCCACGAAAAACTGTTTTTT.

This clonotype was counted between two and nine times. The gene calls are TRBV3-1 and TRBJ2-7; 10 positions agree with TRBD1. V lost 3 bases to trimming and J lost 6 bases; unmatched junction nucleotides: 2. Germline V gene lookup returns CDR1 LGHDT and CDR2 YNNKEL (reference sequence). The CDR3 runs to 13 residues. DNA of the CDR3: TGTGCCAGCAGCCAGGGGACAGGGGCCGAGCAGTACTTC. Translation gives CASSQGTGAEQYF.

The V and J genes are TRBV3-1 and TRBJ1-2; 9 nucleotides align to TRBD1. The junction had 9 bases not matched to a gene; V was cut back by 4 bases and J by 6 bases. The CDR3 is 15 amino acids. The germline gives CDR1 LGHDT, CDR2 YNNKEL (reference sequence). The CDR3 bases are TGTGCCAGCAGCCGAATCCCGGGACAGGGTGATGGCTACACCTTC. Translation gives CASSRIPGQGDGYTF.

The chain recombines TRBV24-1 with TRBJ1-5; no definite D call. Germline CDR1 reads KGHDR; CDR2 reads SFDVKD. The V gene lost 4 bases and the J gene lost 4 bases, with 10 bases spanning the gap. This CDR3 is built from 14 residues. The chain's CDR3 is CATSEGGRNQPQHF. The CDR3 bases are TGTGCCACCAGTGAGGGAGGTAGGAATCAGCCCCAGCATTTT.

The chain links TRBV6-6 to TRBJ2-2, with D maybe TRBD1 (5 bases). Trimming cost V 8 bases and J 7 bases, with 8 bases left between them. The CDR3 contains 11 residues. Germline values: CDR1 MNHNY, CDR2 SVGAGI (reference sequence). The CDR3 region is CASGAGGELFF. CDR3 DNA sequence: TGTGCCAGCGGGGCTGGCGGGGAGCTGTTTTTT.

Only a few counts were recorded for this clonotype. CDR3 residues: CSVGTTLTDTQYF. Written as DNA, the CDR3 is TGCAGCGTTGGAACGACTCTCACAGATACGCAGTATTTT. The V and J genes are TRBV29-1 and TRBJ2-3; D gene unclear. CDR3 length: 13 residues. CDR1 and CDR2 (germline): SQVTM, ANQGSEA. V was pared by 4 bases and J by 2 bases, with 10 bases between.

J is TRBJ1-6 and V is TRBV12-3 or TRBV12-4; D gene ambiguous. The CDR3 runs to 14 residues. V shed 3 bases and J shed 6 bases, with 9 bases lying between them. The CDR3 spells CASSFNGFNSPLHF. CDR3 coding DNA: TGTGCCAGCAGTTTCAACGGCTTTAATTCACCCCTCCACTTT.

The CDR3 region is CASSLRNGPYEQYF. CDR3 nucleotides: TGTGCCAGCAGCTTAAGAAACGGACCCTACGAGCAGTACTTC. The rearrangement joins TRBV13 to TRBJ2-7; D not resolved. Per germline, CDR1 PRHDT and CDR2 FYEKMQ (reference sequence). V was pared by 2 bases and J by 2 bases, with 10 bases between. CDR3 length: 14 residues.

V and J are TRBV5-5 and TRBJ2-1; 10 bases line up with TRBD1. Germline V lookup: CDR1 SGHKS, CDR2 YYEKEE (reference sequence). CDR3 size: 14 residues. The junction had 7 bases not matched to a gene; V was cut back by 5 bases and J by 8 bases. CDR3 sequence reads: CASREGQGMHEQFF. Written as DNA, the CDR3 is TGTGCCAGCAGAGAGGGACAGGGGATGCATGAGCAGTTCTTC.

This clonotype has only a few counts. This chain links TRBV7-9 with TRBJ2-1; 8 positions agree with TRBD1. Germline-derived CDR1 and CDR2 are SEHNR and FQNEAQ (reference sequence). The CDR3 is 14 residues long. Trimming cost V 6 bases and J 10 bases; bases outside gene matches: 11. CDR3 nucleotide sequence: TGTGCCAGCAGTCGCATGACAGGGGTTGGCGAGCAGTTCTTC. This encodes CASSRMTGVGEQFF.

This clonotype was recorded many times. The rearrangement uses TRBV10-3 and TRBJ2-7; TRBD1 is a possible D gene (6 bases). Germline CDR1 ENHRY, CDR2 SYGVKD. This CDR3 region has 13 residues. The ends were cut back, 5 bases at V and 3 bases at J, with 11 bases in the middle. DNA of the CDR3: TGTGCCATCAGTTTAGACAGGCGCTACGAGCAGTACTTC. This translates into CAISLDRRYEQYF.

The sample holds a few counts of this clonotype. The chain links TRBV7-8 to TRBJ1-1; 7 bases are a match to TRBD1. The CDR3 totals 15 residues. Germline lookup yields CDR1 SGHVS and CDR2 FQNEAQ. V shed 0 bases and J 3 bases; nucleotides not matched to a gene: 4. Here the CDR3 DNA reads TGTGCCAGCAGCTTAGCGGGGACAGCCCACACTGAAGCTTTCTTT. It specifies CASSLAGTAHTEAFF.

This clonotype was recorded a few times. The chain recombines TRBV28 with TRBJ1-1; TRBD1 aligns across 8 bases. The germline V gene has CDR1 MDHEN and CDR2 SYDVKM. The J segment lost 4 bases and the V segment lost 7 bases, leaving 11 bases of the junction unmatched. This CDR3 has 15 amino acids. CDR3 DNA: TGTGCCAGCATTACTCAGGGGGCAGGTCGCACTGAAGCTTTCTTT. Translation: CASITQGAGRTEAFF.

The J gene is TRBJ2-7, the V gene TRBV11-1, with D perhaps TRBD1 or TRBD2 (6 bases each). With 0 bases removed from V and 0 bases from J, the gap between germline ends came to 12 bases. The CDR3 sequence is 16 residues long. Germline lookup yields CDR1 SGHAT and CDR2 FQDESV (reference sequence). The CDR3 region is CASSLAGAGSSYEQYF. The CDR3 coding sequence is TGTGCCAGCAGCTTAGCGGGGGCGGGGAGCTCCTACGAGCAGTACTTC.

This clonotype was seen a few times. V and J are TRBV5-1 and TRBJ1-1; D call uncertain. This CDR3 contains 14 residues. Deletions cut 1 base from V and 0 bases from J, with 7 bases between. The germline gives CDR1 SGHRS, CDR2 YFSETQ. In DNA, the CDR3 is TGCGCCAGCAGCTTGATGGGCGTGAACACTGAAGCTTTCTTT. Its protein product is CASSLMGVNTEAFF.

The CDR3 sequence is CASSLVGRGYNSPLHF. CDR3 coding DNA: TGTGCCAGCAGCTTAGTAGGCAGGGGCTACAATTCACCCCTCCACTTT. The chain combines TRBV7-9 with TRBJ1-6, with a possible D match to TRBD1 (6 bases). Germline V gene lookup returns CDR1 SEHNR and CDR2 FQNEAQ (reference sequence). This CDR3 is built from 16 residues. V was cut by 1 base and J by 7 bases, with 14 bases left in between.

This clonotype has just one count. The rearrangement joins TRBV9 to TRBJ2-3, with D possibly being TRBD1 or TRBD2 (5 bases each). Germline CDR1 and CDR2: SGDLS and YYNGEE. This CDR3 spans 13 amino acids. Trimming removed 3 bases at V and 5 bases at J, with 10 bases between. CDR3 protein: CASSEGSKDTQYF. CDR3 coding DNA: TGTGCCAGCAGCGAGGGGAGTAAAGATACGCAGTATTTT.

This chain joins TRBV2 and TRBJ1-1; no definite D call. The CDR3 is made up of 16 amino acids. V lost 1 base and J 1 base, leaving 13 bases between the germline ends. Per the germline V gene, CDR1 is SNHLY and CDR2 is FYNNEI. The CDR3 bases are TGTGCCAGCAGTGAAGATCGTTGGTTAGAGAACACTGAAGCTTTCTTT. It is translated as CASSEDRWLENTEAFF.

This clonotype came up many times. V usage is TRBV20-1 and J usage is TRBJ2-1, with 10 nucleotides matching TRBD1. Germline V gene sequence: CDR1 DFQATT, CDR2 SNEGSKA (reference sequence). V trimming: 5 bases; J trimming: 9 bases; junction bases outside the gene matches: 7. CDR3 length equals 13 residues. This CDR3 is CSAPPTGGFEQFF. The CDR3 region has the DNA TGCAGTGCTCCGCCGACAGGGGGCTTTGAGCAGTTCTTC.

The chain is built from TRBV5-1 and TRBJ2-5; 7 bases match TRBD1. Germline loops: CDR1 SGHRS, CDR2 YFSETQ. The CDR3 length is 16 residues. The ends lost 4 bases at V and 1 base at J; junction bases unmatched: 10. The CDR3 region has the DNA TGCGCCAGCAGCATCTCGACAGGGCCCACCCAAGAGACCCAGTACTTC. The encoded protein is CASSISTGPTQETQYF.

The chain joins TRBV30 to TRBJ2-7, with TRBD1 matching 7 bases. V gave up 3 bases and J gave up 5 bases; unmatched junction bases: 10. CDR1 is GTSNPN and CDR2 is SVGIG in the germline V gene (reference sequence). This CDR3 is built from 14 residues. The CDR3 is CAWRDRQGRHEQYF. DNA for the CDR3: TGTGCCTGGAGAGACCGACAGGGCCGGCACGAGCAGTACTTC.

This clonotype was observed a handful of times. The rearrangement uses TRBV7-9 and TRBJ2-7; 8 positions agree with TRBD2. Germline loops: CDR1 SEHNR, CDR2 FQNEAQ (reference sequence). This CDR3 is built from 13 residues. Losses at the gene ends were 3 bases for V and 6 bases for J; bases not matched to a gene: 4. CDR3 amino acids: CASSFAGGREQYF. CDR3 DNA: TGTGCCAGCAGCTTTGCGGGGGGTCGCGAGCAGTACTTC.

The genes are TRBV10-3 and TRBJ1-4; no clear D gene. The V and J ends lost 4 bases and 3 bases respectively, with 6 bases between them. Looked up from germline, CDR1 is ENHRY and CDR2 is SYGVKD. There are 13 residues in the CDR3. The CDR3 spells CAISGGSNEKLFF. Written as DNA, the CDR3 is TGTGCCATCAGTGGGGGTTCTAATGAAAAACTGTTTTTT.